This TCR beta chain came from a study of shared clonotypes between healthy human individuals. The V end lost 0 bases, the J end lost 2 bases, and 14 bases lay between the germline ends. Germline V CDR1 and CDR2: LNHNV, YYDKDF (reference sequence). The CDR3 runs 16 residues. Generated by immunoSEQ multiplex PCR, the TCRdb table keeps only in-frame clones and is missing some. Here the sample spans about 1.1 million clones, 70% to 80% being singletons. The chain is built from TRBV15 and TRBJ2-7, with D perhaps TRBD1 or TRBD2 (5 bases each). The origin of this receptor is a man aged 18 to 30 in good health. Some clones in this sample may be carry-over from other donors' samples. Specimen: memory CD4+ T cells from PBMCs. Subset reported: CD45RA-negative fraction. The CDR3 loop is CATSRDLGPLAYEQYF. The CDR3 nucleotides are TGTGCCACCAGCAGAGATCTGGGACCTCTTGCCTACGAGCAGTACTTC.